A single sample is the source of the 15 T cell receptor beta chains below, sequenced in a study of T-cell memory formation after mild COVID-19. TCRdb itself ran the 5' RACE reads through MiXCR, one entry per CDR3 protein. Among approximately 60,000 distinct CDR3 sequences listed, over 7.5% were seen once. The sequenced sample was PBMCs or a T cell subset sorted from them (not recorded which). These receptors all come from a man aged 18 to 35 who had mild COVID-19 (a few samples of this study predate the infection). Cell type and time point are not known.

The table lists this clonotype with a few counts. The chain recombines TRBV20-1 with TRBJ1-2; TRBD1 agrees at 7 bases. Germline CDR1 is DFQATT and CDR2 is SNEGSKA (reference sequence). The ends lost 4 bases at V and 7 bases at J; junction bases unmatched: 6. The CDR3 contains 12 residues. CDR3 protein: CSAKRQGSGYTF. The DNA of the CDR3 is TGCAGTGCTAAAAGACAGGGTTCTGGCTACACCTTC.

The table lists this clonotype with many counts. The CDR3 DNA sequence: TGTGCCAGCAGCGGAAACGGGGGGGATACGCAGTATTTT. This codes for CASSGNGGDTQYF. This sequence joins TRBV7-9 and TRBJ2-3; 7 bases are shared with TRBD2. V was pared by 5 bases and J by 6 bases, with 5 bases of the junction left unmatched. This CDR3 region has 13 residues. Germline V gene sequence: CDR1 SEHNR, CDR2 FQNEAQ (reference sequence).

This clonotype was counted many times. The genes are TRBV4-3 and TRBJ2-5; no reliable D call. Trimming took 0 bases from V and 4 from J, leaving 3 bases between them. The CDR3 has 12 residues. Germline CDR1 reads LGHNA; CDR2 reads YSLEER. This chain's CDR3 is CASSQDRETQYF. The CDR3 DNA follows: TGCGCCAGCAGCCAAGACCGAGAGACCCAGTACTTC.

The genes are TRBV5-1 and TRBJ1-4, with a tentative D call TRBD1 (5 bases). The V gene's germline CDR1 is SGHRS and CDR2 YFSETQ. V gave up 4 bases and J gave up 3 bases, with 10 bases separating them. CDR3 length equals 14 residues. The CDR3: CASSPGRANEKLFF. The CDR3 DNA reads TGCGCCAGCAGCCCAGGGAGGGCTAATGAAAAACTGTTTTTT.

The V call is TRBV2, the J call TRBJ2-1; TRBD2 might be the D (6 bases). Trimming removed 7 bases from V and 8 bases from J, with 12 bases in between. This CDR3 has 12 residues. Per the germline V gene, CDR1 is SNHLY and CDR2 is FYNNEI. CDR3 amino acids: CASTPGGHEQFF. CDR3 DNA: TGTGCCAGCACCCCCGGGGGTCATGAGCAGTTCTTC.

V is TRBV30 and J is TRBJ2-1; D is undetermined. The germline V gene encodes CDR1 GTSNPN and CDR2 SVGIG (reference sequence). Deletions cut 1 base from V and 8 bases from J, with 6 bases between. The CDR3 loop spans 11 amino acids. In DNA form, the CDR3 reads TGTGCCTGGAGTGAATTTTATGAGCAGTTCTTC. Amino acids: CAWSEFYEQFF.

There are a few counts of this clonotype. The rearrangement joins TRBV6-5 to TRBJ2-2; maybe TRBD1 (5 bases). Per germline, CDR1 MNHEY and CDR2 SVGAGI. V was trimmed by 0 bases and J by 3 bases, leaving 5 bases between them. There are 14 residues in the CDR3. Here the CDR3 DNA reads TGTGCCAGCAGTTACTCCAGGGACACCGGGGAGCTGTTTTTT. Protein: CASSYSRDTGELFF.

This clonotype was detected a few times. The CDR3 nucleotides are TGTGCCAGCAGCGCAATCGGGGGCCCCACAGATACGCAGTATTTT. Translated, it gives CASSAIGGPTDTQYF. The genes are TRBV7-3 and TRBJ2-3; either TRBD1 or TRBD2 may supply D (6 bases each). From germline, CDR1 is SGHTA and CDR2 FQGTGA. Trimming left V 5 bases short and J 2 bases short, with 14 bases between. This CDR3 has 15 amino acids.

The chain is built from TRBV19 and TRBJ1-5; D ambiguous. The CDR3 covers 13 residues. The germline V gene encodes CDR1 LNHDA and CDR2 SQIVND (reference sequence). The V end lost 5 bases, the J end lost 3 bases, and 8 bases lay between the germline ends. The DNA for the CDR3 is TGTGCCAGTAGTTTGGGTTTCAATCAGCCCCAGCATTTT. It yields the protein CASSLGFNQPQHF. Together with reference TRBV19 and TRBJ1-5, the CDR3 gives the full variable domain: DGGITQSPKYLFRKEGQNVTLSCEQNLNHDAMYWYRQDPGQGLRLIYYSQIVNDFQKGDIAEGYSVSREKKESFPLTVTSAQKNPTAFYLCASSLGFNQPQHFGDGTRLSIL.

This clonotype showed up many times. The chain joins TRBV6-6 to TRBJ2-3; D possibly matches TRBD1 or TRBD2 (5 bases each). The CDR3 is 16 amino acids. CDR1 is MNHNY, CDR2 SVGAGI, per germline (reference sequence). The germline V and J ends were trimmed by 7 bases and 9 bases, with 26 bases remaining between them. CDR3 nucleotide sequence: TGTGCCAGCACTAAACCCCTCGGGGCAAACCCAGGCACGCAGTATTTT. Its translation: CASTKPLGANPGTQYF.

The chain employs TRBV5-1 and TRBJ2-1; D gene uncertain. Germline V gives CDR1 SGHRS, CDR2 YFSETQ. The CDR3 sequence is 14 residues long. Between the trimmed V and J ends, which lost 0 bases and 2 bases, there was a span of 6 bases. CDR3 loop: CASSLEGTYNEQFF. CDR3 sequence (DNA): TGCGCCAGCAGCTTGGAGGGAACCTACAATGAGCAGTTCTTC.

The V and J genes are TRBV20-1 and TRBJ2-7, with D possibly matching TRBD1 (5 bases). The CDR3 contains 15 residues. V lost 0 bases and J 3 bases, leaving 15 bases between the germline ends. From germline, CDR1 is DFQATT and CDR2 SNEGSKA (reference sequence). The CDR3 is CSAREAGRSGYEQYF. The CDR3 DNA sequence: TGCAGTGCTAGAGAGGCAGGGCGGTCCGGCTACGAGCAGTACTTC.

The V call is TRBV7-9, the J call TRBJ1-4; tentative D call: TRBD1 (6 bases). Trimming cost V 5 bases and J 8 bases, with 15 bases left between them. Germline loops: CDR1 SEHNR, CDR2 FQNEAQ (reference sequence). The CDR3 length is 14 residues. CDR3 sequence: CASSLVQGLEKLFF. For the CDR3, the DNA is TGTGCCAGCAGCCTAGTCCAGGGGCTCGAAAAACTGTTTTTT.

This clonotype came up a few times. The chain is built from TRBV4-1 and TRBJ2-1; D possibly corresponds to TRBD2 (6 bases). CDR1 is MGHRA, CDR2 YSYEKL, per germline. The CDR3 sequence is 16 residues long. The V end was cut by 2 bases, the J end by 0 bases, with 11 bases between. In nucleotides, the CDR3 is TGCGCCAGCAGCCAACGGGGGTTAAGCTCCTACAATGAGCAGTTCTTC. This gives the protein CASSQRGLSSYNEQFF.

V usage is TRBV19 and J usage is TRBJ2-1; 8 positions match TRBD1. CDR3 length equals 15 residues. Germline V gene data show CDR1 as LNHDA and CDR2 as SQIVND (reference sequence). Losses at the gene ends were 9 bases for V and 0 bases for J; bases not matched to a gene: 7. The CDR3: CASLGTGVSYNEQFF. For the CDR3, the DNA is TGTGCCAGCCTCGGGACAGGCGTCTCCTACAATGAGCAGTTCTTC.